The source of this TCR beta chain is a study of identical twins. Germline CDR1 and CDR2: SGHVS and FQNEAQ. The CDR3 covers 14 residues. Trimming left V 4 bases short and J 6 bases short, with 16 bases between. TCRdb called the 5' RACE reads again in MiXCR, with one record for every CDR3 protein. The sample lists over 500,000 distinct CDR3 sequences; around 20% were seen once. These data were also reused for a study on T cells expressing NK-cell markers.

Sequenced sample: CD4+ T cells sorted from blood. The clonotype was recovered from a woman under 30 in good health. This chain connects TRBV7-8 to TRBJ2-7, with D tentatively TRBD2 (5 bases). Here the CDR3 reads CASSSTTWTSEQYF. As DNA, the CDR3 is TGTGCCAGCAGCTCGACTACGTGGACTTCCGAGCAGTACTTC.